The T cell receptor (beta chain) under discussion was sequenced for a study of shared clonotypes between healthy human individuals. Remarks on this clone: No antigen is known for it.

Study donors comprised healthy, HIV-negative adults devoid of recent acute infection or vaccination. V lost 8 bases to trimming and J lost 7 bases, with 17 bases between them. The CDR3 length is 13 residues. Germline-derived CDR1 and CDR2 are MDHEN and SYDVKM. Whole-study results and caveats: Among donors, clonotype sharing was expected to be affected by sequencing depth. Researchers found naive subsets generally carried larger estimated richness than memory subsets.

Every subset had its genomic DNA shared out evenly among several immunoSEQ plates. Method: immunoSEQ multiplex PCR; TCRdb's copy keeps in-frame clones and lacks some. The profile shows around 1.5 million clones, nearly 99% of them singletons. Sequenced input: naive CD4+ T cells sorted from blood. Subset noted: CD45RA+ positively selected. The V gene is TRBV28, the J gene TRBJ2-5; D is undetermined. The receptor comes from a man aged 25 to 40 in good health. CDR3 loop: CASQKASPRTQYF. In DNA, the CDR3 is TGTGCCAGCCAGAAGGCCAGTCCTCGGACCCAGTACTTC.